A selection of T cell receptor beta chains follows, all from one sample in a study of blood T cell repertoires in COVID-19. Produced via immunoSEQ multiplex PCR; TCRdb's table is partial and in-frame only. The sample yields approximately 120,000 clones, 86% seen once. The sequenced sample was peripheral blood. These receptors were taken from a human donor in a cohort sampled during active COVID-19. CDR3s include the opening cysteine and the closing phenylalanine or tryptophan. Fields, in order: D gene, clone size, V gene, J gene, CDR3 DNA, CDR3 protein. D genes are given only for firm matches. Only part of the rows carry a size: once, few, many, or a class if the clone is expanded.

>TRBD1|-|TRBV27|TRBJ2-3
TGTGCCAGCAGTTTAAGGGGGCCTAGAGAAAATACGCAGTATTTT
CASSLRGPRENTQYF
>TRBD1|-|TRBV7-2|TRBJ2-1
TGTGCCAGCAGCGCGCCTTGGACAGGGAAAAATGAGCAGTTCTTC
CASSAPWTGKNEQFF
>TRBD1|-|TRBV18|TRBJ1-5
TGTGCCAGCTCACCTCAGGGGGCAGGAAATCAGCCCCAGCATTTT
CASSPQGAGNQPQHF
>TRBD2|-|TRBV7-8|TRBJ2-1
TGTGCCAGCAGCTTAGCGGGTGGCGGGAGCTCACCCGAAAACGAGCAGTTCTTC
CASSLAGGGSSPENEQFF
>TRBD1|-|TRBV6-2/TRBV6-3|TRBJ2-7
TGTGCCAGCAGCTTGCCCCTGACAGGGGGCGAGCAGTACTTC
CASSLPLTGGEQYF
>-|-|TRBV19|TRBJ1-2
TGTGCCAGTAGTACCCGGGTCCATGGCTACACCTTC
CASSTRVHGYTF
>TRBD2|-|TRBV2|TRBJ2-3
TGTGCCAGCAGGCCCCTCGGACTAGCGGGAGGGACGGATACGCAGTATTTT
CASRPLGLAGGTDTQYF
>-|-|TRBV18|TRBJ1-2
TGTGCCAGCTCACCGACTCGACCCCATAATGGCTACACCTTC
CASSPTRPHNGYTF
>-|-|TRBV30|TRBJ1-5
TGTGCCTGGAGTGTGGCAGGGAATCAGCCCCAGCATTTT
CAWSVAGNQPQHF
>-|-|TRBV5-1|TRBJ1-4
TGCGCCAGCAGCTTAGCAGCGACTAATGAAAAACTGTTTTTT
CASSLAATNEKLFF
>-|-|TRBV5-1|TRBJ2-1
TGCGCCAGCAGCCTGAGCGGGTTGCAGTTCTTC
CASSLSGLQFF
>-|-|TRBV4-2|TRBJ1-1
TGTGCCAGCAGCCTGTCAGGGGTGAACACTGAAGCTTTCTTT
CASSLSGVNTEAFF
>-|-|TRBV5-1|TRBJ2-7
TGCGCCAGCAGCTCTTCCTACGAGCAGTACTTC
CASSSSYEQYF
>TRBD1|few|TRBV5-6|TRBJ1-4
TGTGCCAGCAGCTTGGGGGACAGCCCTACTAATGAAAAACTGTTTTTT
CASSLGDSPTNEKLFF
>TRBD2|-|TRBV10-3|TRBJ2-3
TGTGCCATCAGTGGGACTAGCGGGAGGGCCACAGATACGCAGTATTTT
CAISGTSGRATDTQYF
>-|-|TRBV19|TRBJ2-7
TGTGCCAGTAGTCCCCGACCTGGACAGAGCCTCTACGAGCAGTACTTC
CASSPRPGQSLYEQYF
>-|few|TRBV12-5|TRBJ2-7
TGTGCTAGTGGTTTGGTAGAATGGGGGCACTCCTACGAGCAGTACTTC
CASGLVEWGHSYEQYF
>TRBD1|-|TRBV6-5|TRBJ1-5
TGTGCCAGCAGCCGACAGGGTTATCAGCCCCAGCATTTT
CASSRQGYQPQHF
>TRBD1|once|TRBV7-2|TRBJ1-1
TGTGCCAGCAGCTACCGACAGGGGATCATGAACACTGAAGCTTTCTTT
CASSYRQGIMNTEAFF
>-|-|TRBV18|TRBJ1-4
TGTGCCAGCTCAGCGGATAATGAAAAACTGTTTTTT
CASSADNEKLFF
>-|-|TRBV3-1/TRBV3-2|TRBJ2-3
TGTGCCAGCAGCCGACCGGAGCGCACAGATACGCAGTATTTT
CASSRPERTDTQYF
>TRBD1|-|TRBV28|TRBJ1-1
TGTGCCAGCAGTTTAAGGGGGCGCACAGCTTTCTTT
CASSLRGRTAFF
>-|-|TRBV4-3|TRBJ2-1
TGCGCCAGCAGCCTTACTTTTAGAGATGAGCAGTTCTTC
CASSLTFRDEQFF
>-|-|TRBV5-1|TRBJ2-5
TGCGCCAGCACTCCAGGGCTAGCGCCCATTGAGGAGACCCAGTACTTC
CASTPGLAPIEETQYF
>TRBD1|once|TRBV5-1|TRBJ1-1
TGCGCCAGCGAGCCCGGTTACAGGGGCACAGACACTGAAGCTTTCTTT
CASEPGYRGTDTEAFF
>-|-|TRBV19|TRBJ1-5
TGTGCCAGTAGTATCGGGCCCGTCGAGGGGCCCCAGCATTTT
CASSIGPVEGPQHF
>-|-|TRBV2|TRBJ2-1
TGTGCCAGCAGTAGGCAGGTCAATGAGCAGTTCTTC
CASSRQVNEQFF
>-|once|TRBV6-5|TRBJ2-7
TGTGCCAGCAGTTACGGGGCGGGGCGTTCCGACGAGCAGTACTTC
CASSYGAGRSDEQYF
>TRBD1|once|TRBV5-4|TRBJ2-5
TGTGCCAGCAGCTTGGTAGGACAGGTTGACCAAGAGACCCAGTACTTC
CASSLVGQVDQETQYF
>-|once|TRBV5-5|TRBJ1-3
TGTGCCAGCAGCTTAGCCGTTGTATCTGGAAACACCATATATTTT
CASSLAVVSGNTIYF